What follows describes a single T cell receptor (beta chain). The sample is drawn from a study of CD8+ T cells in alopecia areata. Trimming took 5 bases from V and 0 from J, leaving 22 bases between them. This CDR3 is 18 amino acids long. Germline V gene sequence: CDR1 LNHDA, CDR2 SQIVND (reference sequence). Specified treatment: oral pan-JAK inhibitor, 5-10 mg twice daily. RNA extraction was followed by reverse transcription into cDNA, which acted as the sequencing template. Clones were sequenced by immunoSEQ multiplex PCR, and TCRdb holds only the in-frame ones, with some missing. Among 130,000 to 150,000 clones, around four fifths were seen once, and the ten largest hold around 25%.

The sequences come from CD8+ T cells sorted from blood, collected at week 4, from a patient treated with tofacitinib. The sequence was collected from a human donor with alopecia areata. V is TRBV19 and J is TRBJ2-5; D may correspond to TRBD1 or TRBD2 (5 bases each). CDR3 region: CASSSHYGTTRDQETQYF. Written as DNA, the CDR3 is TGTGCCAGTAGTTCGCACTACGGGACCACGCGAGACCAAGAGACCCAGTACTTC.